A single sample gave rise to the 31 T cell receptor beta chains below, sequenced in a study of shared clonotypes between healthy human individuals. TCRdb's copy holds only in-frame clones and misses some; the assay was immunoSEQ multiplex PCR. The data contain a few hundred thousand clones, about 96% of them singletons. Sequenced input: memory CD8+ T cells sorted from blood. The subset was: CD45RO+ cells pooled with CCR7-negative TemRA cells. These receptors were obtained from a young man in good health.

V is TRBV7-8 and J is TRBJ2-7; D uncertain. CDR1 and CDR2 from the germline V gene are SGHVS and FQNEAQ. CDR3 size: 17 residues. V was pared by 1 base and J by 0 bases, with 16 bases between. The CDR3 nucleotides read TGTGCCAGCAGCTTAGATCAATTGGTCCGGAGCTCCTACGAGCAGTACTTC. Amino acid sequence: CASSLDQLVRSSYEQYF. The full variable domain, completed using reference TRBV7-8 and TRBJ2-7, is GAGVSQSPRYKVAKRGQDVALRCDPISGHVSLFWYQQALGQGPEFLTYFQNEAQLDKSGLPSDRFFAERPEGSVSTLKIQRTQQEDSAVYLCASSLDQLVRSSYEQYFGPGTRLTVT.

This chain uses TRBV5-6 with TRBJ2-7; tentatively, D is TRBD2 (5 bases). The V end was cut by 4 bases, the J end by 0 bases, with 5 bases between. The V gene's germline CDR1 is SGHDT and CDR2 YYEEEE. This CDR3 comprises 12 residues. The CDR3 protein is CASSGSSYEQYF. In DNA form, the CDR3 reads TGTGCCAGCAGCGGGAGCTCCTACGAGCAGTACTTC.

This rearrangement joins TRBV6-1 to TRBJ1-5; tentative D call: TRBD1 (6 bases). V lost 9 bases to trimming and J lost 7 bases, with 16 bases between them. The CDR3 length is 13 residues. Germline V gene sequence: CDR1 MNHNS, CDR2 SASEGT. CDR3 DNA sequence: TGTGCCAGTCAGGGACACCGAGAGCAGCCCCAGCATTTT. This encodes CASQGHREQPQHF.

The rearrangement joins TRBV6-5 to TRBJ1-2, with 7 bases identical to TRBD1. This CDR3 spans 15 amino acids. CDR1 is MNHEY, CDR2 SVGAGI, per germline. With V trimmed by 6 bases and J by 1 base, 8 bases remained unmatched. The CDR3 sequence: CASSRDRIFNYGYTF. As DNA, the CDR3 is TGTGCCAGCAGCCGGGACAGAATATTTAACTATGGCTACACCTTC.

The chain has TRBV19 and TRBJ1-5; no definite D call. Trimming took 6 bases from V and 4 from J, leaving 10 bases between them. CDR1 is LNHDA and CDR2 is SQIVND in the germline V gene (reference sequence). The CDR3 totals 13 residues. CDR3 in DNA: TGTGCCAGTAGGAGGGAGACTAATCAGCCCCAGCATTTT. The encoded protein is CASRRETNQPQHF.

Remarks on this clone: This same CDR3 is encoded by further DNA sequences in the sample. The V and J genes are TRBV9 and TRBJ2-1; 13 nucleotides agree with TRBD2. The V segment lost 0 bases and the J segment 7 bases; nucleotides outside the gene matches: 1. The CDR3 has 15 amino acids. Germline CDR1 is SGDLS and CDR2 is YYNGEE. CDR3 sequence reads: CASSVGTSGSNEQFF. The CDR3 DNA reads TGTGCCAGCAGCGTAGGGACTAGCGGGAGTAATGAGCAGTTCTTC.

The chain's CDR3 is CASSPYFRGAQEGYTF. The CDR3 nucleotides are TGTGCCAGCAGTCCCTACTTCAGGGGGGCACAGGAGGGCTACACCTTC. This chain connects TRBV27 to TRBJ1-2; 7 nucleotides match TRBD1. The V gene end was trimmed by 5 bases and the J gene end by 8 bases; junction bases not matched to a gene: 17. The CDR3 has 16 residues. Germline CDR1 MNHEY, CDR2 SMNVEV (reference sequence).

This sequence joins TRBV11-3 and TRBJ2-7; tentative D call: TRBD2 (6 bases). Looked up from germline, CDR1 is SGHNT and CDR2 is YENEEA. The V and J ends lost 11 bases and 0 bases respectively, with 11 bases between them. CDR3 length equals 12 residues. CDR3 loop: CALEGSSYEQYF. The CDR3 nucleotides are TGTGCCCTGGAGGGCAGCTCCTACGAGCAGTACTTC.

The CDR3 DNA reads TGCGCCAGCAGCTTGGAAAGGGGGCAGGACGGCAATCAGCCCCAGCATTTT. It encodes CASSLERGQDGNQPQHF. The V gene is TRBV5-1, the J gene TRBJ1-5; the match to TRBD1 covers 7 bases. Germline CDR1 SGHRS, CDR2 YFSETQ. Trimming cost V 0 bases and J 2 bases; bases outside gene matches: 8. This CDR3 is 17 amino acids long. Combining the CDR3 with reference TRBV5-1 and TRBJ1-5 gives the whole variable domain KAGVTQTPRYLIKTRGQQVTLSCSPISGHRSVSWYQQTPGQGLQFLFEYFSETQRNKGNFPGRFSGRQFSNSRSEMNVSTLELGDSALYLCASSLERGQDGNQPQHFGDGTRLSIL.

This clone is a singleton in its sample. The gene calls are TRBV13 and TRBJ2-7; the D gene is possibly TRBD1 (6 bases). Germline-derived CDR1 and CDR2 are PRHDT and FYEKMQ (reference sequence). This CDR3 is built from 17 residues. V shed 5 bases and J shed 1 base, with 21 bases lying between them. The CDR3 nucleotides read TGTGCCAGCAGCCCACAGGGTTCTTTCTTGACATCCTACGAGCAGTACTTC. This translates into CASSPQGSFLTSYEQYF.

The CDR3 DNA sequence: TGTGCCAGCAGTTTCACTAGTTGGCCGCCCGTTGATACGCAGTATTTT. Translation gives CASSFTSWPPVDTQYF. The rearrangement uses TRBV27 and TRBJ2-3, with D tentatively TRBD2 (5 bases). Germline lookup yields CDR1 MNHEY and CDR2 SMNVEV (reference sequence). The CDR3 has 16 amino acids. V lost 3 bases to trimming and J lost 6 bases, with 19 bases between them.

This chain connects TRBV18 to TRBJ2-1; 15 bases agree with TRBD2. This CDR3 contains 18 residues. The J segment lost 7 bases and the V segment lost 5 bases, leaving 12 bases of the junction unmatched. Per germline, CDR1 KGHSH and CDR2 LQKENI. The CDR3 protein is CASSTYGLAGGPGNEQFF. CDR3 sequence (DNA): TGTGCCAGCTCAACGTACGGACTAGCGGGAGGGCCGGGGAATGAGCAGTTCTTC. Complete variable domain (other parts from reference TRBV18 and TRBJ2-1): NAGVMQNPRHLVRRRGQEARLRCSPMKGHSHVYWYRQLPEEGLKFMVYLQKENIIDESGMPKERFSAEFPKEGPSILRIQQVVRGDSAAYFCASSTYGLAGGPGNEQFFGPGTRLTVL.

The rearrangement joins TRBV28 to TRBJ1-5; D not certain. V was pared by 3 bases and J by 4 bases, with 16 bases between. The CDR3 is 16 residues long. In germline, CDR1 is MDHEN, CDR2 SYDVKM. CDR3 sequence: CASSLGIYKANQPQHF. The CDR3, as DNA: TGTGCCAGCAGTTTGGGTATCTACAAGGCAAATCAGCCCCAGCATTTT.

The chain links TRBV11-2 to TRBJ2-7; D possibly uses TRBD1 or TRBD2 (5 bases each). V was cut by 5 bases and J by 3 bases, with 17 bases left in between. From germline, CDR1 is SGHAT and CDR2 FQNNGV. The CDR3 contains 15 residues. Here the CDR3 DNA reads TGTGCCAGCAGCCCCGCAGAGGGGTCTGGCTACGAGCAGTACTTC. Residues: CASSPAEGSGYEQYF.

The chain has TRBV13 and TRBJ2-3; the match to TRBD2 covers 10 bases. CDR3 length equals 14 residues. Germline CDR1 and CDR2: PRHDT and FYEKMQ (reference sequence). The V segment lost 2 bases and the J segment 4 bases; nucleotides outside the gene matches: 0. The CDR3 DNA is TGTGCCAGCAGCTTACTAGCGGGAGCAGATACGCAGTATTTT. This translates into CASSLLAGADTQYF.

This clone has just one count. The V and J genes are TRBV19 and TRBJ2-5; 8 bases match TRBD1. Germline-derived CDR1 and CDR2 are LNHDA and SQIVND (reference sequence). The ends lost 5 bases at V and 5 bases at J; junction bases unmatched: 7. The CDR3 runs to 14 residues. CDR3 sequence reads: CASSRLGDRETQYF. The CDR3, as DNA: TGTGCCAGTAGTCGCCTAGGGGACAGGGAGACCCAGTACTTC.

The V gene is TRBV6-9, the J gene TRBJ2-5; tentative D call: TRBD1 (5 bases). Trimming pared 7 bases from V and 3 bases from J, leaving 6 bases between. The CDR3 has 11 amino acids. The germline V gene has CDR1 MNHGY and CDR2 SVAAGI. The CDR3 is CASIREETQYF. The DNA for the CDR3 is TGTGCCAGCATCAGGGAAGAGACCCAGTACTTC.

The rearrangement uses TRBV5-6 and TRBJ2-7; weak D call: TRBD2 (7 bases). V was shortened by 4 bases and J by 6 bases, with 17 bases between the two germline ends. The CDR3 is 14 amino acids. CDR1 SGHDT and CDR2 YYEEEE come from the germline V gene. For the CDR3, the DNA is TGTGCCAGCAGCAGAGGGGGGGTTCGAGGCGAGCAGTACTTC. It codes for CASSRGGVRGEQYF. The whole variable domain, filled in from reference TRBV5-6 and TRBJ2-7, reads DAGVTQSPTHLIKTRGQQVTLRCSPKSGHDTVSWYQQALGQGPQFIFQYYEEEERQRGNFPDRFSGHQFPNYSSELNVNALLLGDSALYLCASSRGGVRGEQYFGPGTRLTVT.

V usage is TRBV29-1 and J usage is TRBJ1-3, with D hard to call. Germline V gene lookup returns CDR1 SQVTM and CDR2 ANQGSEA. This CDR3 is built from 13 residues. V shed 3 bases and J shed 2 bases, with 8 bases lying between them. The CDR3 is CSVEQYPGNTIYF. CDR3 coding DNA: TGCAGCGTTGAGCAGTACCCTGGAAACACCATATATTTT. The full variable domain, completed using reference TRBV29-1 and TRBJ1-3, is SAVISQKPSRDICQRGTSLTIQCQVDSQVTMMFWYRQQPGQSLTLIATANQGSEATYESGFVIDKFPISRPNLTFSTLTVSNMSPEDSSIYLCSVEQYPGNTIYFGEGSWLTVV.

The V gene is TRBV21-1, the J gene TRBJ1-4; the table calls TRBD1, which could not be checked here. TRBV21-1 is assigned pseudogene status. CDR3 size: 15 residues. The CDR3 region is CASSKAHRGWEKLFF. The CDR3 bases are TGTGCCAGCAGCAAAGCCCACAGGGGTTGGGAAAAACTGTTTTTT.

The CDR3 DNA is TGTGCCAGCGGCCAAGGGGGGGAAACCTACAATGAGCAGTTCTTC. Translating gives CASGQGGETYNEQFF. This rearrangement joins TRBV2 to TRBJ2-1; D is possibly TRBD2 (7 bases). The CDR3 is 15 residues long. Trimming shortened V by 8 bases and J by 2 bases, and 16 bases separated the two germline ends. Germline CDR1 is SNHLY and CDR2 is FYNNEI.

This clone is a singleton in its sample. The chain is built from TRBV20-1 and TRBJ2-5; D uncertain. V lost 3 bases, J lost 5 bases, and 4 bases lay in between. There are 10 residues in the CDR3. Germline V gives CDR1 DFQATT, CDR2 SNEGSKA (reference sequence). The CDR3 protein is CSASVETQYF. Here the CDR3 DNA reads TGCAGTGCTAGTGTGGAGACCCAGTACTTC.

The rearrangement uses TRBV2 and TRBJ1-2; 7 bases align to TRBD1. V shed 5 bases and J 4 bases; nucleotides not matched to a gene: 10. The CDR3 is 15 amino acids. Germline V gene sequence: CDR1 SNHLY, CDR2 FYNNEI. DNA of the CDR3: TGTGCCAGCAGTAAAAGGGAGACAGGGTCCTATGGCTACACCTTC. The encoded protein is CASSKRETGSYGYTF.

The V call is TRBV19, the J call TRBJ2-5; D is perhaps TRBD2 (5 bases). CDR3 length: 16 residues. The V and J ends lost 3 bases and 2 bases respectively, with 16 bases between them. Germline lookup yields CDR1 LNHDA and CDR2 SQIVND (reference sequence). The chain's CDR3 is CASSMLSGSLQETQYF. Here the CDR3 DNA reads TGTGCCAGTAGTATGTTGTCGGGGTCATTACAAGAGACCCAGTACTTC.

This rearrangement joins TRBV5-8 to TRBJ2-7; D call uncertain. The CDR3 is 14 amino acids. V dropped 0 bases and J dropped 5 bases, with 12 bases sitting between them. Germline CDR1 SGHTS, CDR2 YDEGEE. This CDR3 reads CASSLGFAVHEQYF. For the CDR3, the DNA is TGTGCCAGCAGCTTGGGGTTTGCGGTCCACGAGCAGTACTTC.

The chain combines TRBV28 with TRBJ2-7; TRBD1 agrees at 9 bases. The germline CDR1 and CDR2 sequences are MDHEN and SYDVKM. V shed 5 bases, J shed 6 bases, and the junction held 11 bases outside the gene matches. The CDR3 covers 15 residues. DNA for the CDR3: TGTGCCAGCAGTCCTCCGGGACAGGGTCTGTTCGAGCAGTACTTC. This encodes CASSPPGQGLFEQYF.

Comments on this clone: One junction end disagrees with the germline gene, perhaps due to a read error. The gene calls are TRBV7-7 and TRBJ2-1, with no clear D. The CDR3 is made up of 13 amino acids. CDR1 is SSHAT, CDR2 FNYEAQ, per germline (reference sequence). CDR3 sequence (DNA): TGTGCTAGCAGCTTAGACACCTACAATGAGCAGTTCTTC. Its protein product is CASSLDTYNEQFF.

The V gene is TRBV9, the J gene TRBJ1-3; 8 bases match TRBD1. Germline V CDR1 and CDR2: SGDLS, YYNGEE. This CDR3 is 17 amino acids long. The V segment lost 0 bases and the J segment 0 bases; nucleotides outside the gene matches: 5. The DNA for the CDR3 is TGTGCCAGCAGCGTAGGGGGACAGGCCCTCTCTGGAAACACCATATATTTT. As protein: CASSVGGQALSGNTIYF. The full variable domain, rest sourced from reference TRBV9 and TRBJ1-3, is DSGVTQTPKHLITATGQRVTLRCSPRSGDLSVYWYQQSLDQGLQFLIQYYNGEERAKGNILERFSAQQFPDLHSELNLSSLELGDSALYFCASSVGGQALSGNTIYFGEGSWLTVV.

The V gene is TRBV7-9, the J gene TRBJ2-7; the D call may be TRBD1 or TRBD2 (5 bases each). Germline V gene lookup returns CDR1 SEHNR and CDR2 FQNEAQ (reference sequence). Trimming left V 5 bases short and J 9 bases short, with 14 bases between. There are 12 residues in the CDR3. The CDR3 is CASSDRGLGQYF. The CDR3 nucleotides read TGTGCCAGCAGCGACCGGGGCCTCGGGCAGTACTTC.

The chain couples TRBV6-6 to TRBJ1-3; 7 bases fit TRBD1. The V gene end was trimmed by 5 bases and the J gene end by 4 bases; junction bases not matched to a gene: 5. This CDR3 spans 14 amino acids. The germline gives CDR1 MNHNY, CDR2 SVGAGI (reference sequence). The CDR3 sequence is CASSLSDRGNTIYF. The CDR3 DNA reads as TGTGCCAGCAGTCTATCGGACAGGGGAAACACCATATATTTT.

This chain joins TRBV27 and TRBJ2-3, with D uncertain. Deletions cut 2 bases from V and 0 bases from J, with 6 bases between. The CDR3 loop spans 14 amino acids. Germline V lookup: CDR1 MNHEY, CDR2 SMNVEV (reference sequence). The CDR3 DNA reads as TGTGCCAGCAGTTTAAGCACCAGCACAGATACGCAGTATTTT. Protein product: CASSLSTSTDTQYF.